Each of the 22 T cell receptor beta chains below was sequenced from the same sample in a study of cytomegalovirus exposure and HLA in healthy donors. Amplification used 60 Vbeta primers and 13 Jbeta primers. Repertoires were generated with immunoSEQ multiplex PCR, while TCRdb's copy carries only in-frame clones and drops some. The sample gives around 160,000 clones, roughly 80% of which show up once; about 7.7% is in the top ten. Sequenced sample: PBMCs. These receptors were obtained from a woman in her 40s in good health and CMV-seropositive.

The rearrangement links TRBV28 to TRBJ1-1; 7 bases agree with TRBD1. Germline loops: CDR1 MDHEN, CDR2 SYDVKM. This CDR3 comprises 16 residues. The V and J ends lost 3 bases and 5 bases, in that order; junction bases with no gene match: 12. In DNA form, the CDR3 reads TGTGCCAGCAGTTTTTCGGGTGACAGGGCGGGGACTGAAGCTTTCTTT. This translates into CASSFSGDRAGTEAFF.

V usage is TRBV19 and J usage is TRBJ1-1, with D maybe TRBD1 (5 bases). This CDR3 is 15 amino acids long. Germline loops: CDR1 LNHDA, CDR2 SQIVND (reference sequence). Between the trimmed V and J ends, which lost 7 bases and 0 bases, there was a span of 15 bases. The CDR3 is CASIQGAALNTEAFF. CDR3 in DNA: TGTGCCAGTATCCAAGGGGCGGCATTGAACACTGAAGCTTTCTTT.

The chain joins TRBV7-9 to TRBJ2-5, with D uncertain. The J call is uncertain, as TRBJ2-7 better fits the DNA end. The CDR3 covers 13 residues. CDR1 and CDR2 (germline): SEHNR, FQNEAQ (reference sequence). The CDR3: CASSSTQYYEQYF. The CDR3 region has the DNA TGTGCCAGCAGCTCTACTCAATATTACGAGCAGTACTTC.

This clone was counted a single time. The rearrangement links TRBV7-9 to TRBJ2-7; 10 nucleotides align to TRBD2. CDR3 length: 15 residues. The J segment lost 6 bases and the V segment lost 4 bases, leaving 9 bases of the junction unmatched. Germline V gene lookup returns CDR1 SEHNR and CDR2 FQNEAQ (reference sequence). The CDR3 protein is CASSSWTSGVGEQYF. DNA for the CDR3: TGTGCCAGCAGCTCATGGACTAGCGGAGTGGGCGAGCAGTACTTC.

The genes are TRBV18 and TRBJ1-2, with a tentative D call TRBD1 (5 bases). Trimming took 5 bases from V and 1 from J, leaving 11 bases between them. This CDR3 is built from 14 residues. Per germline, CDR1 KGHSH and CDR2 LQKENI. CDR3 protein: CASSTGLRNYGYTF. DNA of the CDR3: TGTGCCAGCTCAACGGGACTTCGTAACTATGGCTACACCTTC.

In nucleotides, the CDR3 is TGTGCCAGCAGCTTAGATTTCAGAACAGATACGCAGTATTTT. This codes for CASSLDFRTDTQYF. J is TRBJ2-3 and V is TRBV7-9; D ambiguous. The CDR3 has 14 amino acids. Between the trimmed V and J ends, which lost 1 base and 3 bases, there was a span of 8 bases. The V gene's germline CDR1 is SEHNR and CDR2 FQNEAQ (reference sequence). Full variable domain (missing parts from reference TRBV7-9 and TRBJ2-3): DTGVSQNPRHKITKRGQNVTFRCDPISEHNRLYWYRQTLGQGPEFLTYFQNEAQLEKSRLLSDRFSAERPKGSFSTLEIQRTEQGDSAMYLCASSLDFRTDTQYFGPGTRLTVL.

V usage is TRBV5-5 and J usage is TRBJ2-5; the match to TRBD2 covers 7 bases. The CDR3 spans 16 residues. Germline CDR1 SGHKS, CDR2 YYEKEE (reference sequence). V lost 3 bases, J lost 0 bases, and 8 bases stayed unmatched. CDR3 loop: CASSSRMTSNQETQYF. In nucleotides, the CDR3 is TGTGCCAGCAGCTCCCGAATGACTAGCAACCAAGAGACCCAGTACTTC.

The CDR3 reads CASGQGLANYNEQFF. In DNA, the CDR3 is TGTGCCAGCGGACAGGGACTAGCAAACTACAATGAGCAGTTCTTC. The chain employs TRBV27 and TRBJ2-1, with D maybe TRBD2 (9 bases). The CDR3 contains 15 residues. The ends were cut back, 8 bases at V and 3 bases at J, with 17 bases in the middle. The germline V gene encodes CDR1 MNHEY and CDR2 SMNVEV (reference sequence).

This clone came up once. The chain uses TRBV28 and TRBJ2-7; TRBD1 matches 8 bases. The CDR3 contains 15 residues. Per germline, CDR1 MDHEN and CDR2 SYDVKM. J lost 0 bases, V lost 4 bases, and 5 bases had no gene match. The CDR3 spells CASSSPGTGSYEQYF. CDR3 DNA: TGTGCCAGCAGTTCCCCCGGGACAGGCTCCTACGAGCAGTACTTC.

The chain has TRBV5-1 and TRBJ2-1; possibly TRBD2 for D (5 bases). V was cut by 0 bases and J by 6 bases, with 10 bases left in between. The CDR3 sequence is 14 residues long. Germline CDR1 reads SGHRS; CDR2 reads YFSETQ. For the CDR3, the DNA is TGCGCCAGCAGCTTGGGCGCAAGCGGCAATGAGCAGTTCTTC. Protein sequence: CASSLGASGNEQFF. The variable domain in full, completed from reference TRBV5-1 and TRBJ2-1, reads KAGVTQTPRYLIKTRGQQVTLSCSPISGHRSVSWYQQTPGQGLQFLFEYFSETQRNKGNFPGRFSGRQFSNSRSEMNVSTLELGDSALYLCASSLGASGNEQFFGPGTRLTVL.

The J gene is TRBJ2-3, the V gene TRBV2, with D tentatively TRBD2 (6 bases). CDR3 length equals 15 residues. Germline values: CDR1 SNHLY, CDR2 FYNNEI. Trimming stripped 4 bases from V and 4 bases from J, with 15 bases between. The CDR3 nucleotides read TGTGCCAGCAGTGCCTACGGGAGTAGTGCAGATACGCAGTATTTT. It specifies CASSAYGSSADTQYF.

This clone is a singleton in its sample. The chain combines TRBV9 with TRBJ1-1; D uncertain. Trimming took off 2 bases at V and 5 bases at J, with 13 bases between the two ends. This CDR3 has 14 amino acids. The germline V gene has CDR1 SGDLS and CDR2 YYNGEE. In DNA, the CDR3 is TGTGCCAGCAGCGTGCCGGTGGAGGGAACTGAAGCTTTCTTT. This sequence encodes CASSVPVEGTEAFF.

The chain recombines TRBV29-1 with TRBJ1-1; 8 bases map to TRBD1. Germline V gene data show CDR1 as SQVTM and CDR2 as ANQGSEA. The V gene end was trimmed by 3 bases and the J gene end by 9 bases; junction bases not matched to a gene: 3. The CDR3 runs 11 residues. This CDR3 reads CSVEGTGKAFF. CDR3 bases: TGCAGCGTTGAGGGGACAGGCAAAGCTTTCTTT.

The rearrangement uses TRBV19 and TRBJ2-1; 8 bases fit TRBD1. Per the germline V gene, CDR1 is LNHDA and CDR2 is SQIVND (reference sequence). After removal of 5 bases from V and 8 bases from J, the junction contained 2 bases not matched to a gene. The CDR3 contains 12 residues. In DNA form, the CDR3 reads TGTGCCAGTAGTGTACAGGGGGATGAGCAGTTCTTC. Translation: CASSVQGDEQFF. The whole variable domain, filled in from reference TRBV19 and TRBJ2-1, reads DGGITQSPKYLFRKEGQNVTLSCEQNLNHDAMYWYRQDPGQGLRLIYYSQIVNDFQKGDIAEGYSVSREKKESFPLTVTSAQKNPTAFYLCASSVQGDEQFFGPGTRLTVL.

J is TRBJ1-2 and V is TRBV5-6, with a tentative D call TRBD1 (6 bases). V was cut by 3 bases and J by 6 bases, with 15 bases left in between. CDR3 size: 14 residues. Germline V gene lookup returns CDR1 SGHDT and CDR2 YYEEEE. The CDR3 loop reads CASSSGQPGNGYTF. The CDR3 coding sequence is TGTGCCAGCAGCTCTGGACAGCCGGGGAATGGCTACACCTTC. Using reference TRBV5-6 and TRBJ1-2 for the parts outside the CDR3, the full variable domain is DAGVTQSPTHLIKTRGQQVTLRCSPKSGHDTVSWYQQALGQGPQFIFQYYEEEERQRGNFPDRFSGHQFPNYSSELNVNALLLGDSALYLCASSSGQPGNGYTFGSGTRLTVV.

A few counts support this clone. This chain joins TRBV18 and TRBJ2-7, with a tentative D call TRBD1 (6 bases). Germline V gene data show CDR1 as KGHSH and CDR2 as LQKENI. There are 17 residues in the CDR3. The ends were cut back, 3 bases at V and 2 bases at J, with 20 bases in the middle. CDR3 nucleotide sequence: TGTGCCAGCTCACCCAAGGGGGTGGGGTATATTACCTACGAGCAGTACTTC. Protein sequence: CASSPKGVGYITYEQYF.

This chain links TRBV4-1 with TRBJ2-5, with 11 bases identical to TRBD2. The CDR3 contains 14 residues. Germline V gene lookup returns CDR1 MGHRA and CDR2 YSYEKL. V was pared by 8 bases and J by 3 bases, with 5 bases of the junction left unmatched. CDR3 in amino acids: CASAAGLAEETQYF. As DNA, the CDR3 is TGCGCCAGCGCGGCGGGACTAGCGGAAGAGACCCAGTACTTC.

The gene calls are TRBV5-1 and TRBJ1-4; 10 nucleotides line up with TRBD1. V lost 3 bases, J lost 6 bases, and 2 bases stayed unmatched. Germline values: CDR1 SGHRS, CDR2 YFSETQ. This CDR3 is 14 amino acids long. The CDR3 DNA sequence: TGCGCCAGCAGCTCCGGGACAGGGGATGAAAAACTGTTTTTT. Translation gives CASSSGTGDEKLFF.

The rearrangement uses TRBV10-3 and TRBJ2-7; D remains ambiguous. V dropped 4 bases and J dropped 9 bases, with 22 bases sitting between them. The CDR3 is made up of 15 amino acids. Germline V gene data show CDR1 as ENHRY and CDR2 as SYGVKD. CDR3 protein: CAISGELIPFRGQYF. The CDR3 DNA sequence: TGTGCCATCAGTGGCGAACTTATTCCCTTCCGTGGGCAGTACTTC.

The CDR3 sequence is CASSLGGRTEAFF. CDR3 DNA: TGTGCCAGCAGCTTAGGGGGGAGGACTGAAGCTTTCTTT. This chain connects TRBV7-2 to TRBJ1-1; D may be TRBD1 (5 bases). The germline gives CDR1 SGHTA, CDR2 FQGNSA. V was trimmed by 1 base and J by 5 bases, leaving 8 bases between them. The CDR3 contains 13 residues.

The chain recombines TRBV7-9 with TRBJ2-1; 13 positions match TRBD2. This CDR3 is 15 amino acids long. The V gene end was trimmed by 3 bases and the J gene end by 9 bases; junction bases not matched to a gene: 5. CDR1 is SEHNR and CDR2 is FQNEAQ in the germline V gene (reference sequence). CDR3 DNA: TGTGCCAGCAGCTTCGGACTAGCGGGAGCCGGTGAGCAGTTCTTC. This codes for CASSFGLAGAGEQFF.

This clone was found a few times. The V call is TRBV5-1, the J call TRBJ1-4; D might be TRBD1 (6 bases). The CDR3 is 13 amino acids. The germline V gene encodes CDR1 SGHRS and CDR2 YFSETQ. With 4 bases removed from V and 6 bases from J, the gap between germline ends came to 10 bases. CDR3: CASSGSGDEKLFF. The DNA of the CDR3 is TGCGCCAGCAGCGGCTCAGGGGATGAAAAACTGTTTTTT. The variable domain in full, completed from reference TRBV5-1 and TRBJ1-4, reads KAGVTQTPRYLIKTRGQQVTLSCSPISGHRSVSWYQQTPGQGLQFLFEYFSETQRNKGNFPGRFSGRQFSNSRSEMNVSTLELGDSALYLCASSGSGDEKLFFGSGTQLSVL.